The 14 T cell receptor beta chains below were found in one sample sequenced in a study of blood T cell repertoires in COVID-19. Sequenced by immunoSEQ multiplex PCR; TCRdb stores in-frame clones only, minus some. The sample consists of a few hundred thousand clones, about 88% of them appearing once. The specimen sequenced was PBMCs or T cells enriched from blood (not recorded which). These receptors came from a woman under 30 who had been exposed to COVID-19.

This rearrangement joins TRBV6-4 to TRBJ2-3, with TRBD2 as a possible D gene (6 bases). V lost 4 bases, J lost 0 bases, and 8 bases lay in between. The CDR3 is 14 amino acids. From germline, CDR1 is MRHNA and CDR2 SNTAGT. This chain's CDR3 is CASSASVSTDTQYF. CDR3 nucleotides: TGTGCCAGCAGTGCTAGCGTTAGCACAGATACGCAGTATTTT.

The V and J genes are TRBV2 and TRBJ1-6; 10 positions match TRBD1. V dropped 5 bases and J dropped 11; count of bases not matched to a gene: 3. The CDR3 totals 13 residues. Germline V gene sequence: CDR1 SNHLY, CDR2 FYNNEI. CDR3 sequence (DNA): TGTGCCAGCAGTCCGGGACAGGGGACACCCCTCCACTTT. Its protein is CASSPGQGTPLHF.

This clone was counted once. V usage is TRBV5-4 and J usage is TRBJ2-7, with TRBD1 matching 8 bases. V was clipped by 0 bases and J by 5 bases; unmatched bases: 7. The CDR3 covers 15 residues. Germline V gene sequence: CDR1 SGHNT, CDR2 YYREEE (reference sequence). The CDR3 region has the DNA TGTGCCAGCAGCTTGGGTGGACAGGGAAGGGACGAGCAGTACTTC. This encodes CASSLGGQGRDEQYF.

The chain has TRBV15 and TRBJ1-2; 10 bases align to TRBD1. Germline values: CDR1 LNHNV, CDR2 YYDKDF (reference sequence). V was clipped by 0 bases and J by 8 bases; unmatched bases: 3. The CDR3 totals 14 residues. The CDR3 region has the DNA TGTGCCACCAGCAGAGATGGACAGGGGGGAGGCTACACCTTC. Protein sequence: CATSRDGQGGGYTF.

The gene calls are TRBV23-1 and TRBJ2-7; 14 positions agree with TRBD2. TRBV23-1 is an ORF, and what it does is uncertain. The CDR3 consists of 20 residues. The trim removed 0 bases at V and 7 bases at J, leaving 17 bases unmatched. The CDR3 here is CASSQSQGTSGSSKGGEQYF. In DNA form, the CDR3 reads TGCGCCAGCAGTCAATCCCAGGGGACTAGCGGGAGCTCCAAGGGGGGGGAGCAGTACTTC.

CDR3 protein: CASSPSSRVTGGYTF. The CDR3 nucleotides are TGTGCCAGCAGCCCGAGTTCACGAGTGACGGGTGGCTACACCTTC. J is TRBJ1-2 and V is TRBV5-5; D is undetermined. Trimming stripped 4 bases from V and 7 bases from J, with 20 bases between. The CDR3 is 15 amino acids. Germline assignment: CDR1 SGHKS and CDR2 YYEKEE (reference sequence).

This chain connects TRBV7-6 to TRBJ2-2; TRBD2 aligns across 10 bases. CDR1 is SGHVS, CDR2 FNYEAQ, per germline. This CDR3 is 15 amino acids long. Trimming took 2 bases from V and 7 from J; bases not matched to a gene: 4. The CDR3 DNA follows: TGTGCCAGCAGCTTAAAAGCGGGGGGGGACGGGGAGCTGTTTTTT. This sequence encodes CASSLKAGGDGELFF.

The chain couples TRBV27 to TRBJ1-3; D is ambiguous. CDR3 size: 15 residues. V dropped 2 bases and J dropped 4 bases, with 12 bases sitting between them. Germline values: CDR1 MNHEY, CDR2 SMNVEV (reference sequence). The CDR3 sequence: CASSLSPGTGNTIYF. In DNA, the CDR3 is TGTGCCAGCAGTTTAAGCCCAGGCACAGGAAACACCATATATTTT.

The V and J genes are TRBV18 and TRBJ1-1; D remains ambiguous. CDR3 length: 12 residues. V lost 1 base and J 10 bases, leaving 10 bases between the germline ends. Germline lookup yields CDR1 KGHSH and CDR2 LQKENI. The CDR3 coding sequence is TGTGCCAGCTCACCACGGGCAGAAACAGCTTTCTTT. Protein product: CASSPRAETAFF.

The V call is TRBV19, the J call TRBJ2-5; TRBD2 matches at 12 bases. CDR3 size: 16 residues. With 4 bases clipped from V and 0 bases from J, the junction kept 3 bases outside the gene matches. CDR1 LNHDA and CDR2 SQIVND come from the germline V gene (reference sequence). The CDR3 spells CASSRTSGTHQETQYF. The CDR3 DNA is TGTGCCAGTAGTAGGACTAGCGGGACCCACCAAGAGACCCAGTACTTC.

As DNA, the CDR3 is TGTGCCAGCAGCTTAGAATCGGGACACAATAATTCACCCCTCCACTTT. Protein sequence: CASSLESGHNNSPLHF. The chain recombines TRBV11-2 with TRBJ1-6, with D possibly matching TRBD1 (6 bases). The germline CDR1 and CDR2 sequences are SGHAT and FQNNGV. This CDR3 has 16 residues. V lost 0 bases, J lost 5 bases, and 11 bases lay in between.

J is TRBJ1-2 and V is TRBV18; D is perhaps TRBD1 (5 bases). V shed 1 base and J shed 8 bases, with 11 bases lying between them. Germline-derived CDR1 and CDR2 are KGHSH and LQKENI. The CDR3 loop spans 13 amino acids. DNA for the CDR3: TGTGCCAGCTCACCACGCGGGGCCGGGGGCTACACCTTC. The encoded protein is CASSPRGAGGYTF.

V gene TRBV7-3 combines with J gene TRBJ2-4; a weak D match, TRBD1 (6 bases). V was pared by 2 bases and J by 4 bases, with 12 bases between. CDR1 is SGHTA, CDR2 FQGTGA, per germline. The length of the CDR3 is 15 residues. This CDR3 reads CASSLSPDRKNIQYF. The CDR3 coding sequence is TGTGCCAGCAGCTTATCCCCCGACAGGAAAAACATTCAGTACTTC.

V usage is TRBV7-8 and J usage is TRBJ2-5, with D unresolved. From germline, CDR1 is SGHVS and CDR2 FQNEAQ. The CDR3 is made up of 13 amino acids. With 3 bases removed from V and 2 bases from J, the gap between germline ends came to 7 bases. CDR3 amino acids: CASSFGQQETQYF. CDR3 in DNA: TGTGCCAGCAGCTTTGGGCAACAAGAGACCCAGTACTTC.